This T cell receptor (beta chain) was sequenced during a study of beta chain features in type 1 diabetes. The V and J ends lost 6 bases and 2 bases respectively, with 10 bases between them. The CDR3 is made up of 13 amino acids. Germline V gene sequence: CDR1 ENHRY, CDR2 SYGVKD. Using CD45RO/CCR7/CD25/CD127/CD95/CD27, CD4+ naive, central memory, regulatory and stem cell-like memory cells were sorted. The study reverse transcribed the entire isolated RNA, so it sequenced expressed TCRB transcripts. TCRdb keeps only in-frame clones here, not all; method: immunoSEQ multiplex PCR. Here the sample spans about 340,000 clones, roughly 8% being singletons.

Source material: central memory CD4+ T cells from blood. The TCR sequence derives from a young woman in good health. The chain links TRBV10-3 to TRBJ2-5; D perhaps matches TRBD2 (5 bases). For the CDR3, the DNA is TGTGCCATCAGGAAGGACTCACAAGAGACCCAGTACTTC. Residues: CAIRKDSQETQYF.